This TCR beta chain was found in a study of blood T cell repertoires in COVID-19. Across the whole study: Italy, Spain and the United States were the sources of the convalescent and acute COVID-19 samples. T cells, B-cell-depleted T cells, or PBMCs provided the cDNA or gDNA that served as material.

Original handling: The assay estimated nucleated cells by amplifying reference gene primers. Sequencing was performed with immunoSEQ multiplex PCR; in TCRdb, only in-frame clones are kept and a portion is missing. V and J calls and clone size follow that table, whereas D and trimming were derived from the DNA. The profile shows approximately 250,000 clones, 65% to 90% of them singletons. J was trimmed by 3 bases and V by 4 bases; bases with no gene match: 5. Germline CDR1 and CDR2: SNHLY and FYNNEI. CDR3 length: 14 amino acids. The chain carries TRBV2 and TRBJ1-2, with 7 positions matching TRBD1. This clonotype was sampled from a woman in her thirties or forties who had recovered from COVID-19. Sequenced input: peripheral blood. CDR3 sequence (DNA): TGTGCCAGCAGTGTCCAGGGGACAGACTATGGCTACACCTTC. It codes for CASSVQGTDYGYTF.